Below are 3 T cell receptor beta chains sequenced from a single sample in a study of cytomegalovirus exposure and HLA in healthy donors. The PCR was carried out with 60 Vbeta primers and 13 Jbeta primers. Generated by immunoSEQ multiplex PCR, the TCRdb table keeps only in-frame clones and is missing some. The repertoire has 150,000 to 200,000 clones, 80% to 85% of them found once; the top ten carry about 1.7%. Sequenced sample: PBMCs. These receptors came from a woman in her late teens or twenties in good health and CMV-seronegative.

The CDR3 DNA sequence: TGTGCCAGCAGTTACTCCCCGGGGGAACTTGGGAACACCATATATTTT. It is translated as CASSYSPGELGNTIYF. The chain couples TRBV6-5 to TRBJ1-3; D perhaps matches TRBD1 (5 bases). Germline CDR1 and CDR2: MNHEY and SVGAGI. The germline V and J ends were trimmed by 0 bases and 7 bases, with 16 bases remaining between them. CDR3 size: 16 residues.

This clone is a singleton in its sample. V and J are TRBV14 and TRBJ1-5; D unresolved. CDR3 length: 17 residues. The germline gives CDR1 SGHDN, CDR2 FVKESK. The V end lost 4 bases, the J end lost 6 bases, and 22 bases lay between the germline ends. CDR3 protein: CASSPKMGRRECQPQHF. The CDR3 DNA reads as TGTGCCAGCAGCCCCAAAATGGGGAGGAGGGAGTGTCAGCCCCAGCATTTT.

This clone has a single count. The V call is TRBV27, the J call TRBJ2-2; 8 bases map to TRBD2. This CDR3 comprises 15 residues. With 8 bases clipped from V and 1 base from J, the junction kept 6 bases outside the gene matches. Germline CDR1 is MNHEY and CDR2 is SMNVEV (reference sequence). The CDR3 DNA follows: TGTGCCAGCCTAGCGGGCCCCCTGAACACCGGGGAGCTGTTTTTT. Its protein is CASLAGPLNTGELFF.